The entry below gives a single T cell receptor (beta chain) sequence along with its context. Its specificity is not known. TCRdb reprocessed the 5' RACE reads with MiXCR, giving one entry per CDR3 protein. The sample gives some 700,000 distinct CDR3 sequences, under 20% of which show up once; around 19% is in the top ten. With 5 bases clipped from V and 0 bases from J, the junction kept 4 bases outside the gene matches. This CDR3 is built from 13 residues. The germline gives CDR1 DFQATT, CDR2 SNEGSKA (reference sequence). The source of the sample is a study of CD8 T cells in ankylosing spondylitis. Study observations and caveats: Blood from ankylosing spondylitis patients appeared to carry a characteristic eight-variant TCR beta motif.

The chain carries TRBV20-1 and TRBJ2-7; 7 nucleotides line up with TRBD2. The TCR was taken from a male donor with ankylosing spondylitis. The sample taken for sequencing was blood, either unsorted or a sorted T cell fraction (not recorded which). The CDR3 reads CSALRDYSYEQYF. CDR3 bases: TGCAGTGCTCTCCGGGACTACTCCTACGAGCAGTACTTC.